This paragraph covers one T cell receptor (beta chain) sequence. Its recognized antigen is unknown. Per-nucleotide qualities are absent, and no much larger clonotype sits a single base away. The data originate from a study of shared clonotypes between healthy human individuals (dated by TCRdb to 2020 to 2022). Context from the whole study: The cohort included a few men and a couple of women between 18 and 49 years of age. For each donor, CD4 naive and CD4 memory were each given three plates, CD8 naive was given two plates, and CD8 memory was given one plate. To estimate repertoire size and how much clonotypes are shared between individuals, the study performed deep sequencing of blood TCR repertoires from five healthy adults. Libraries were prepared and TCR repertoires were sequenced by different laboratories using diverse techniques, in order to increase sequencing depth and limit assay-specific biases. Per donor, leukapheresis produced somewhere between about 0.94 and 9.5 billion PBMCs.

Broad study findings and their caveats: Pairwise subsampling led to the expectation that sequencing depth would affect the degree of clonotype sharing among donors. Sampling was restricted to blood, and TCR repertoires in tissues likely differ from the TCR repertoires found in blood. Even with the large sequencing depth, rarefaction of the sorted-subset datasets indicated that sequencing was incomplete. The small number of donors limited the genetic and exposure-history diversity represented. Compared with non-shared clonotypes, clonotypes shared by all four sorted-subset donors had higher generation probabilities. Estimated clonotype richness was generally larger for naive than for memory subsets. Sharing across a handful of donors was observed for 5% to 6.5% of naive CD4, 3% to 4% of naive CD8, 2% to 2.5% of memory CD4, and around 0.4% of memory CD8 clonotypes.

According to the germline V gene, CDR1 reads LGHNA and CDR2 reads YSLEER. The CDR3 runs 18 residues from the cysteine to the phenylalanine. Just CDR3 DNA is preserved here, 54 bases in frame from base 1. Clipping removes 3 bases from V and 8 bases from J, with 10 as the unmatched junction base count. TCR CDR3 regions were amplified from genomic DNA by multiplex PCR using the deep immunoSEQ assay. Extracted genomic DNA from each cell subset was distributed evenly across all wells of several immunoSEQ 96-well plates, and each plate was treated as a replicate. For sorted subsets, each replicate PCR was loaded with about 200 ng genomic DNA, equivalent to approximately 27,000 T cell genomes. Purified libraries were measured with a Qubit 3.0 fluorometer, size-checked on a Bioanalyzer 2100, and measured again with the KAPA Library Quantification kit. Every immunoSEQ 96-well plate was sequenced on a separate single-read 150-cycle Illumina NextSeq 550 flow cell. Under the source paper's analysis protocol: Because the immunoSEQ output held only junctional sequences and lacked quality scores, the filtering could not match the filtering applied to full-length reads. Sequences were annotated with PyIR, a Python wrapper for IgBLAST v1.9, and V/J genes and CDR3 were assigned using IMGT germline references. Reads were filtered out if the reads had weak V/J assignments (E-value above 1e-6), no CDR3, stop codons, out-of-frame junctions, or ambiguous translated residues. V3J clonotypes were defined as sequences sharing the same inferred V gene, J gene, and CDR3 amino acid sequence. Percentage overlap between repertoires was computed as shared unique clonotypes divided by the size of the smaller repertoire. RTK rarefaction, the Chao1 estimator, and Recon v2.1 estimates of unobserved clonotypes were used to assess repertoire richness. Generation probabilities for all TCRbeta clonotypes obtained by the gDNA method from four donors were computed using OLGA. The clones in this table, taken by TCRdb from immuneACCESS, are in-frame only. Not every clone is retained; where verified, under half of the shortfall comes from an unresolved V gene, and the cause of the rest is unknown. The V and J calls and clone size are taken from that table; D and trimming were inferred from the DNA. For this sample the table gives around 2.1 million clones, of which about 93% were detected only once. Together, the top ten hold 1.5% to 2% of the sample.

CD8 naive samples consisted of CD45RO-negative cells that were positively selected for CCR7, yielding a CD45RA+CCR7+ population without TemRA cells. The donors were healthy, HIV-negative adults who had no recently reported acute infections or vaccinations. Every donor was a Caucasian adult residing in Nashville, Tennessee, USA. After blood collection by leukapheresis, PBMCs were isolated using Ficoll-Histopaque density gradient centrifugation and then cryopreserved in the vapor phase of liquid nitrogen. Analytical flow cytometry was used to check the purity and quantity of each magnetically sorted T cell population. Genomic DNA was isolated from every sorted fraction and measured by UV absorbance on a Nanodrop 2000c.

The material sequenced was naive CD8+ T cells from PBMCs. The cell subset or site label here, explained by the study, means: CD45RA+CCR7+. This clonotype was obtained from a man younger than 35 in good health. Some clones in this sample may be carry-over from other donors' samples. The receptor chain draws on TRBV4-3 and TRBJ2-1; 16 bases in between match TRBD2. The CDR3 has the sequence CASSQPGLAGGGFHEQFF. The DNA sequence reads TGCGCCAGCAGCCAGCCGGGACTAGCGGGAGGGGGTTTCCATGAGCAGTTCTTC.